This T cell receptor (beta chain) came from a study of regulatory T cells in long-lasting Graves disease. Study-level results: Fewer public clonotypes were shared by new patients (roughly 970) than by persistent patients (about 2,500). Having only a small sample size may have limited accuracy.

The sample's time point: persistent/refractory GD, antithyroid drugs over 5 years with positive TRAb. The TCR library was made from RNA extracted from PBMCs. An endocrinology department located in Xi'an, China, was where the patients came from. Of note for this clonotype: Its matching antigen is unknown.

The V end was cut by 9 bases, the J end by 10 bases, with 16 bases between. The CDR3 spans 13 residues. CDR1 and CDR2 (germline): ENHRY, SYGVKD. HTBI primers from iRepertoire and Arm-PCR of CDR3 regions yielded the TCR beta libraries. TCRdb recomputed calls from the multiplex PCR reads with MiXCR, one row per CDR3 protein. The repertoire has 450,000 or so distinct CDR3 sequences, about 22% of them found once; the top ten carry about 12%. This sequence originates from a female donor with Graves disease. V gene TRBV10-3 combines with J gene TRBJ1-6; D gene ambiguous. The sequenced sample was peripheral blood mononuclear cells (PBMCs), obtained when the disease was refractory, from a patient treated with antithyroid drugs. The CDR3 protein is CAMKREGGSPLHF. The CDR3 DNA reads TGTGCCATGAAGAGGGAGGGCGGCTCACCCCTCCACTTT.